The next 28 T cell receptor beta chains were all read from a single sample in a study of blood T cell repertoires in COVID-19. Here immunoSEQ multiplex PCR was the method, and the copy in TCRdb shows in-frame clones only, minus some. This table holds some 150,000 clones, roughly 84% found once. The sequenced sample consisted of peripheral blood. These receptors were obtained from a man aged 55 to 70 with COVID-19, enrolled during active disease.

The V and J genes are TRBV7-2 and TRBJ1-2, with a possible D match to TRBD1 (5 bases). Germline-derived CDR1 and CDR2 are SGHTA and FQGNSA. V lost 5 bases and J 7 bases, leaving 20 bases between the germline ends. The CDR3 contains 15 residues. The CDR3 loop is CASSHRQNPLSGYTF. CDR3 nucleotides: TGTGCCAGCAGCCACAGACAGAATCCGCTGAGTGGCTACACCTTC.

The rearrangement joins TRBV2 to TRBJ1-6, with D tentatively TRBD1 (5 bases). Per the germline V gene, CDR1 is SNHLY and CDR2 is FYNNEI. The CDR3 runs 14 residues. V was shortened by 5 bases and J by 6 bases, with 11 bases between the two germline ends. The CDR3 region is CASSLRDPNSPLHF. In DNA form, the CDR3 reads TGTGCCAGCAGTCTCAGGGATCCTAATTCACCCCTCCACTTT.

V usage is TRBV10-3 and J usage is TRBJ1-2; TRBD1 matches 11 bases. The CDR3 is 17 amino acids. The germline V gene has CDR1 ENHRY and CDR2 SYGVKD. The V segment lost 0 bases and the J segment 3 bases; nucleotides outside the gene matches: 6. The CDR3 protein is CAISESVGQGADYGYTF. CDR3 DNA: TGTGCCATCAGTGAGTCCGTAGGACAGGGGGCAGACTATGGCTACACCTTC.

The chain links TRBV24-1 to TRBJ1-2, with D hard to call. V dropped 4 bases and J dropped 5 bases, with 25 bases sitting between them. Germline V gene sequence: CDR1 KGHDR, CDR2 SFDVKD. The CDR3 loop spans 18 amino acids. For the CDR3, the DNA is TGTGCCACCAGTGACCATTTAGTTTCGGGGAGGGAAGGATATGGCTACACCTTC. Amino acids: CATSDHLVSGREGYGYTF.

The J gene is TRBJ1-2, the V gene TRBV7-2; the D is unclear. Trimming stripped 5 bases from V and 0 bases from J, with 7 bases between. Germline V gene lookup returns CDR1 SGHTA and CDR2 FQGNSA. The CDR3 has 13 amino acids. The CDR3 sequence: CASSERPNYGYTF. CDR3 DNA: TGTGCCAGCAGCGAGAGGCCTAACTATGGCTACACCTTC.

The chain uses TRBV5-1 and TRBJ1-5, with D hard to call. The CDR3 spans 14 residues. Germline assignment: CDR1 SGHRS and CDR2 YFSETQ. Trimming pared 4 bases from V and 6 bases from J, leaving 14 bases between. CDR3 in amino acids: CASSPTRGIQPQHF. DNA for the CDR3: TGCGCCAGCAGCCCCACGAGAGGGATTCAGCCCCAGCATTTT.

The V gene is TRBV15, the J gene TRBJ2-3, with 9 bases matching TRBD2. The CDR3 extends over 15 amino acids. V was clipped by 0 bases and J by 4 bases; unmatched bases: 2. The germline V gene encodes CDR1 LNHNV and CDR2 YYDKDF (reference sequence). Written as DNA, the CDR3 is TGTGCCACCAGCAGAGAGGTAGCGGGAGCAGATACGCAGTATTTT. Its translation is CATSREVAGADTQYF.

This chain links TRBV27 with TRBJ2-2, with D possibly being TRBD2 (5 bases). Trimming took off 2 bases at V and 6 bases at J, with 13 bases between the two ends. The CDR3 runs to 15 residues. From germline, CDR1 is MNHEY and CDR2 SMNVEV (reference sequence). The CDR3 reads CASSLGSSKAGELFF. The DNA of the CDR3 is TGTGCCAGCAGTTTAGGGTCTAGCAAGGCCGGGGAGCTGTTTTTT.

The genes are TRBV5-1 and TRBJ2-3; 9 bases line up with TRBD1. The germline V gene encodes CDR1 SGHRS and CDR2 YFSETQ. V was clipped by 4 bases and J by 2 bases; unmatched bases: 5. This CDR3 spans 15 amino acids. The DNA for the CDR3 is TGCGCCAGCAGCAACGGACAGGGGTCCACAGATACGCAGTATTTT. This gives the protein CASSNGQGSTDTQYF.

This clone was counted a few times. V usage is TRBV18 and J usage is TRBJ2-2; the D gene is possibly TRBD2 (5 bases). CDR3 size: 15 residues. Trimming took 4 bases from V and 1 from J, leaving 10 bases between them. CDR1 KGHSH and CDR2 LQKENI come from the germline V gene. DNA of the CDR3: TGTGCCAGCTCACGGACTGGGCAGAACACCGGGGAGCTGTTTTTT. It translates to CASSRTGQNTGELFF. The variable domain in full, with the rest retrieved from reference TRBV18 and TRBJ2-2, is NAGVMQNPRHLVRRRGQEARLRCSPMKGHSHVYWYRQLPEEGLKFMVYLQKENIIDESGMPKERFSAEFPKEGPSILRIQQVVRGDSAAYFCASSRTGQNTGELFFGEGSRLTVL.

In its sample, this clone was seen a few times. This CDR3 reads CASSYGTGDYLGGSQHF. The CDR3 DNA sequence: TGTGCCAGCAGCTACGGGACAGGAGATTACCTTGGGGGATCCCAGCATTTT. The chain links TRBV5-6 to TRBJ1-5; 8 bases are shared with TRBD1. This CDR3 contains 17 residues. V shed 3 bases, J shed 11 bases, and the junction held 19 bases outside the gene matches. The germline V gene has CDR1 SGHDT and CDR2 YYEEEE. The full variable domain, its missing parts supplied by reference TRBV5-6 and TRBJ1-5, is DAGVTQSPTHLIKTRGQQVTLRCSPKSGHDTVSWYQQALGQGPQFIFQYYEEEERQRGNFPDRFSGHQFPNYSSELNVNALLLGDSALYLCASSYGTGDYLGGSQHFGDGTRLSIL.

This chain joins TRBV19 and TRBJ1-4, with 7 bases fitting TRBD1. The germline gives CDR1 LNHDA, CDR2 SQIVND (reference sequence). Trimming took 3 bases from V and 4 from J; bases not matched to a gene: 5. This CDR3 contains 15 residues. In DNA form, the CDR3 reads TGTGCCAGTAGTATGGGACAGTCGAATAATGAAAAACTGTTTTTT. As protein: CASSMGQSNNEKLFF.

There are a few counts of this clone. The rearrangement joins TRBV27 to TRBJ2-1, with no clear D. The CDR3 extends over 13 amino acids. Germline V lookup: CDR1 MNHEY, CDR2 SMNVEV (reference sequence). V was cut by 4 bases and J by 2 bases, with 6 bases left in between. CDR3 amino acids: CASSSLAYNEQFF. The CDR3 DNA reads TGTGCCAGCAGTTCCCTCGCCTACAATGAGCAGTTCTTC.

The rearrangement links TRBV7-9 to TRBJ1-1, with D maybe TRBD1 (6 bases). Per germline, CDR1 SEHNR and CDR2 FQNEAQ (reference sequence). The CDR3 length is 17 residues. Trimming removed 7 bases at V and 1 base at J, with 22 bases between. The CDR3: CASTLFPVGAPNTEAFF. The CDR3 nucleotides are TGTGCCAGCACCCTATTCCCCGTGGGGGCACCGAACACTGAAGCTTTCTTT.

The chain carries TRBV5-8 and TRBJ2-7, with D perhaps TRBD1 (5 bases). Trimming pared 4 bases from V and 2 bases from J, leaving 16 bases between. The germline CDR1 and CDR2 sequences are SGHTS and YDEGEE. The CDR3 runs to 15 residues. The CDR3 coding sequence is TGTGCCAGCAGCCCCTGGCTCAGGGTTACCTACGAGCAGTACTTC. It encodes CASSPWLRVTYEQYF.

This clone has just a few counts. The rearrangement joins TRBV3-1 (or the pseudogene TRBV3-2) to TRBJ1-1; a weak D match, TRBD1 (6 bases). Looked up from germline, CDR1 is LGHDT and CDR2 is YNNKEL (reference sequence). The CDR3 sequence is 12 residues long. V was clipped by 1 base and J by 8 bases, with 8 bases between them. In DNA form, the CDR3 reads TGTGCCAGCAGCCAAGCCCAGGGGGAAGCTTTCTTT. Its translation: CASSQAQGEAFF.

This chain joins TRBV28 and TRBJ1-4; 7 bases align to TRBD1. V gave up 7 bases and J gave up 6 bases; unmatched junction bases: 8. The CDR3 runs 14 residues. Per germline, CDR1 MDHEN and CDR2 SYDVKM. The CDR3 is CASIGQASHEKLFF. In nucleotides, the CDR3 is TGTGCCAGCATCGGACAGGCGTCGCATGAAAAACTGTTTTTT.

The chain uses TRBV19 and TRBJ1-6, with 9 bases matching TRBD1. V gave up 7 bases and J gave up 5 bases; unmatched junction bases: 9. CDR1 LNHDA and CDR2 SQIVND come from the germline V gene (reference sequence). The CDR3 extends over 16 amino acids. CDR3 residues: CASMRGQGVNNSPLHF. The CDR3 coding sequence is TGTGCCAGTATGCGGGGACAGGGAGTCAATAATTCACCCCTCCACTTT.

This clone was observed a handful of times. The CDR3 DNA sequence: TGTGCCAGTAGCGAGATGGATTCACCCCTCCACTTT. Translating gives CASSEMDSPLHF. The chain is built from TRBV19 and TRBJ1-6; no definite D call. The CDR3 is 12 residues long. Between the trimmed V and J ends, which lost 6 bases and 8 bases, there was a span of 8 bases. The V gene's germline CDR1 is LNHDA and CDR2 SQIVND (reference sequence).

The CDR3: CASSRTGLGETQYF. Written as DNA, the CDR3 is TGCGCCAGCAGTAGGACAGGGCTCGGAGAGACCCAGTACTTC. This sequence joins TRBV10-2 and TRBJ2-5, with 8 bases aligning to TRBD1. The CDR3 has 14 amino acids. Germline V CDR1 and CDR2: WSHSY, SAAADI. V lost 5 bases, J lost 4 bases, and 6 bases stayed unmatched.

The count of this clone is one. The genes are TRBV28 and TRBJ2-2, with D maybe TRBD1 (6 bases). CDR3 length: 15 residues. Trimming took 6 bases from V and 6 from J, leaving 17 bases between them. Germline loops: CDR1 MDHEN, CDR2 SYDVKM. CDR3 nucleotide sequence: TGTGCCAGCAGCCCACAGGGAATAGGGGCCGGGGAGCTGTTTTTT. Translation: CASSPQGIGAGELFF.

The chain joins TRBV19 to TRBJ1-1, with 7 bases lining up with TRBD1. Germline-derived CDR1 and CDR2 are LNHDA and SQIVND (reference sequence). V was pared by 3 bases and J by 4 bases, with 5 bases of the junction left unmatched. CDR3 size: 14 residues. CDR3 residues: CASSIQGGLTEAFF. The DNA for the CDR3 is TGTGCCAGTAGTATTCAGGGGGGTCTCACTGAAGCTTTCTTT.

The V gene is TRBV7-3, the J gene TRBJ2-3, with a possible D match to TRBD1 (6 bases). V lost 3 bases and J lost 0, with 7 bases in between. Germline CDR1 reads SGHTA; CDR2 reads FQGTGA. The CDR3 spans 14 residues. The CDR3 DNA is TGTGCCAGCAGCTTCACAGGGAGCACAGATACGCAGTATTTT. It specifies CASSFTGSTDTQYF.

A single count supports this clone. The chain links TRBV30 to TRBJ1-2; no definite D call. The V end lost 4 bases, the J end lost 0 bases, and 12 bases lay between the germline ends. CDR1 and CDR2 from the germline V gene are GTSNPN and SVGIG (reference sequence). The CDR3 sequence is 14 residues long. CDR3 nucleotide sequence: TGTGCCTGGACTCCGAGCGGGACTAACTATGGCTACACCTTC. This translates into CAWTPSGTNYGYTF.

This chain links TRBV6-6 with TRBJ1-3; D gene ambiguous. This CDR3 region has 12 residues. Germline CDR1 and CDR2: MNHNY and SVGAGI (reference sequence). V was shortened by 7 bases and J by 1 base, with 5 bases between the two germline ends. DNA for the CDR3: TGTGCCAGCATCCAATCTGGAAACACCATATATTTT. Encoded protein: CASIQSGNTIYF.

V and J are TRBV5-1 and TRBJ2-7, with D possibly TRBD1 on 6 matching bases. Germline CDR1 and CDR2: SGHRS and YFSETQ. The CDR3 has 14 amino acids. Deletions cut 3 bases from V and 5 bases from J, with 15 bases between. The CDR3 sequence: CASSSVSGVDEQYF. In nucleotides, the CDR3 is TGCGCCAGCAGCTCGGTTTCAGGGGTGGACGAGCAGTACTTC.

The chain links TRBV7-2 to TRBJ2-1; D is perhaps TRBD2 (7 bases). The CDR3 consists of 16 residues. Per the germline V gene, CDR1 is SGHTA and CDR2 is FQGNSA. Trimming took off 3 bases at V and 10 bases at J, with 22 bases between the two ends. The CDR3 spells CASSFSGGGALVEQFF. CDR3 nucleotide sequence: TGTGCCAGCAGCTTCTCAGGTGGGGGGGCTTTGGTAGAGCAGTTCTTC.

A remark on this clone: Distinct nucleotide sequences in the sample also encode this CDR3. CDR3 amino acids: CASSWGQGVYEQYF. The CDR3 DNA sequence: TGTGCCAGCAGCTGGGGACAGGGGGTCTACGAGCAGTACTTC. This sequence joins TRBV7-2 and TRBJ2-7, with 11 bases lining up with TRBD1. Germline trimming cut 4 bases from V and 3 bases from J; bases unmatched to any gene: 2. This CDR3 is 14 amino acids long. The germline V gene has CDR1 SGHTA and CDR2 FQGNSA.